This TCR beta chain stems from a study of blood T cell repertoires in COVID-19. Study summary: PBMCs, B-cell-depleted T cells, or T cells provided the cDNA or gDNA that made up the material.

Only in-frame clones appear in the TCRdb table, and some are missing; sequencing was by immunoSEQ multiplex PCR. The sample shows about 40,000 clones, more than 65% of them seen only once. This CDR3 is built from 15 residues. The germline CDR1 and CDR2 sequences are LNHDA and SQIVND (reference sequence). V lost 5 bases to trimming and J lost 7 bases, with 18 bases between them. The source is an older woman with acute or convalescent COVID-19. The V and J genes are TRBV19 and TRBJ2-1, with D tentatively TRBD1 (6 bases). Sequencing was performed on peripheral blood. CDR3 DNA sequence: TGTGCCAGTAGTTTAGGGACAACTTTTCTAAATGAGCAGTTCTTC. Translated, it gives CASSLGTTFLNEQFF.